A single sample is the source of the 30 T cell receptor beta chains below, sequenced in a study of spatial heterogeneity in lung cancer. MiXCR was run by TCRdb on the 5' RACE reads, yielding one entry per CDR3 protein. The repertoire holds about 48,000 distinct CDR3 sequences, with less than 5.5% as singletons. The time point was: sample taken at primary tumor resection. The specimen was PBMCs, collected at surgery. The receptors were gathered from a male donor with early-stage non-small cell lung cancer.

Ten or more counts support this clonotype. The rearrangement links TRBV7-9 to TRBJ1-2; 7 nucleotides match TRBD1. Per germline, CDR1 SEHNR and CDR2 FQNEAQ (reference sequence). The CDR3 loop spans 13 amino acids. V was pared by 8 bases and J by 3 bases, with 6 bases of the junction left unmatched. CDR3 in amino acids: CASVGTADYGYTF. DNA of the CDR3: TGTGCCAGCGTTGGGACAGCTGACTATGGCTACACCTTC. Based on the CDR3 plus reference TRBV7-9 and TRBJ1-2, the full variable domain is DTGVSQNPRHKITKRGQNVTFRCDPISEHNRLYWYRQTLGQGPEFLTYFQNEAQLEKSRLLSDRFSAERPKGSFSTLEIQRTEQGDSAMYLCASVGTADYGYTFGSGTRLTVV.

This clonotype was seen repeatedly, ten times or more. The J gene is TRBJ1-6, the V gene TRBV2; D is unresolved. Germline assignment: CDR1 SNHLY and CDR2 FYNNEI. With 8 bases removed from V and 8 bases from J, the gap between germline ends came to 16 bases. The CDR3 sequence is 14 residues long. The CDR3 DNA sequence: TGTGCCAGCGGCCTCCCTAACTCCTATTCACCCCTCCACTTT. This encodes CASGLPNSYSPLHF.

This clonotype was seen many times. V is TRBV9 and J is TRBJ2-5; 15 nucleotides line up with TRBD2. CDR1 SGDLS and CDR2 YYNGEE come from the germline V gene. The V gene end was trimmed by 0 bases and the J gene end by 5 bases; junction bases not matched to a gene: 5. This CDR3 contains 17 residues. This CDR3 is CASSVAGLAGGQETQYF. The CDR3 DNA reads TGTGCCAGCAGCGTAGCGGGACTAGCGGGAGGACAGGAGACCCAGTACTTC.

This clonotype was seen a handful of times. This rearrangement joins TRBV5-4 to TRBJ2-3, with 8 bases aligning to TRBD1. The CDR3 extends over 16 amino acids. Germline V CDR1 and CDR2: SGHNT, YYREEE (reference sequence). The V and J ends lost 0 bases and 2 bases, in that order; junction bases with no gene match: 5. The CDR3 spells CASSLEQGASTDTQYF. CDR3 bases: TGTGCCAGCAGCTTGGAGCAGGGGGCTTCCACAGATACGCAGTATTTT.

This clonotype was detected many times. The CDR3 loop reads CASSEARASSTDTQYF. CDR3 DNA: TGTGCCAGCAGTGAAGCCCGGGCGTCCAGCACAGATACGCAGTATTTT. The chain carries TRBV2 and TRBJ2-3; D unresolved. The CDR3 runs to 16 residues. Germline values: CDR1 SNHLY, CDR2 FYNNEI. The V end was cut by 0 bases, the J end by 0 bases, with 10 bases between.

This clonotype was counted ten times or more. The rearrangement links TRBV11-2 to TRBJ2-1; TRBD2 aligns across 7 bases. Losses at the gene ends were 2 bases for V and 6 bases for J; bases not matched to a gene: 7. Germline V gene sequence: CDR1 SGHAT, CDR2 FQNNGV. This CDR3 has 15 amino acids. The CDR3 DNA reads TGTGCCAGCAGCTTACCTGGACTAGTTGGCAATGAGCAGTTCTTC. Encoded protein: CASSLPGLVGNEQFF.

This clonotype has ten or more counts. V and J are TRBV9 and TRBJ1-2; D not certain. The CDR3 totals 15 residues. CDR1 and CDR2 from the germline V gene are SGDLS and YYNGEE. With 0 bases removed from V and 1 base from J, the gap between germline ends came to 10 bases. The CDR3 region is CASSVAESINYGYTF. CDR3 coding DNA: TGTGCCAGCAGCGTAGCTGAGAGTATTAACTATGGCTACACCTTC. The complete variable domain, with remaining parts taken from reference TRBV9 and TRBJ1-2, reads DSGVTQTPKHLITATGQRVTLRCSPRSGDLSVYWYQQSLDQGLQFLIQYYNGEERAKGNILERFSAQQFPDLHSELNLSSLELGDSALYFCASSVAESINYGYTFGSGTRLTVV.

This clonotype was seen many times. This sequence joins TRBV19 and TRBJ2-5; D might be TRBD2 (6 bases). Germline CDR1 is LNHDA and CDR2 is SQIVND (reference sequence). CDR3 size: 14 residues. V was trimmed by 8 bases and J by 5 bases, leaving 18 bases between them. This chain's CDR3 is CASGSGPPPETQYF. The CDR3 DNA reads TGTGCCAGTGGGAGCGGGCCCCCCCCGGAGACCCAGTACTTC. Full variable domain (remainder filled in from reference TRBV19 and TRBJ2-5): DGGITQSPKYLFRKEGQNVTLSCEQNLNHDAMYWYRQDPGQGLRLIYYSQIVNDFQKGDIAEGYSVSREKKESFPLTVTSAQKNPTAFYLCASGSGPPPETQYFGPGTRLLVL.

The chain is built from TRBV5-1 and TRBJ2-1; 9 nucleotides match TRBD2. V was clipped by 5 bases and J by 0 bases; unmatched bases: 6. The length of the CDR3 is 16 residues. Germline loops: CDR1 SGHRS, CDR2 YFSETQ. CDR3 amino acids: CASRPNSGSSYNEQFF. CDR3 nucleotide sequence: TGCGCCAGCAGACCTAATAGCGGGAGCTCCTACAATGAGCAGTTCTTC.

The gene calls are TRBV4-1 and TRBJ2-4; D ambiguous. V dropped 0 bases and J dropped 7 bases, with 10 bases sitting between them. The CDR3 covers 14 residues. Germline values: CDR1 MGHRA, CDR2 YSYEKL. The CDR3 DNA sequence: TGCGCCAGCAGCCAAGATCCCCAGATGAACATTCAGTACTTC. It specifies CASSQDPQMNIQYF.

The sample holds many counts of this clonotype. For the CDR3, the DNA is TGCAGCGTTGAAGATACGGGTATTAGCACAGATACGCAGTATTTT. It encodes CSVEDTGISTDTQYF. The chain joins TRBV29-1 to TRBJ2-3; D gene ambiguous. The germline V and J ends were trimmed by 0 bases and 0 bases, with 10 bases remaining between them. The V gene's germline CDR1 is SQVTM and CDR2 ANQGSEA. This CDR3 has 15 residues.

This clonotype was seen ten or more times. The gene calls are TRBV20-1 and TRBJ2-5; D is uncertain. Germline V gene lookup returns CDR1 DFQATT and CDR2 SNEGSKA (reference sequence). This CDR3 is 13 amino acids long. V was clipped by 3 bases and J by 0 bases, with 8 bases between them. The CDR3 bases are TGCAGTGCTAGTTCGTTGTACCAAGAGACCCAGTACTTC. This sequence encodes CSASSLYQETQYF.

This clonotype was seen many times. The chain employs TRBV6-2 or TRBV6-3 and TRBJ2-2; D unresolved. Germline-derived CDR1 and CDR2 are MNHEY and SVGEGT. Between the trimmed V and J ends, which lost 5 bases and 11 bases, there was a span of 9 bases. This CDR3 has 11 residues. CDR3 coding DNA: TGTGCCAGCAGTCCCCGTATAGAGCTGTTTTTT. Protein sequence: CASSPRIELFF.

This clonotype was counted many times. The gene calls are TRBV6-5 and TRBJ2-3; possible D gene TRBD1, 6 bases. The germline V gene has CDR1 MNHEY and CDR2 SVGAGI. The V and J ends lost 5 bases and 4 bases respectively, with 19 bases between them. This CDR3 is 16 amino acids long. The CDR3 DNA is TGTGCCAGCAGTCATCGGACCTTTAACAGGGCAGATACGCAGTATTTT. Encoded protein: CASSHRTFNRADTQYF.

This clonotype was recorded many times. The chain carries TRBV19 and TRBJ1-1; D gene uncertain. This CDR3 has 13 amino acids. Germline V gene sequence: CDR1 LNHDA, CDR2 SQIVND (reference sequence). V was cut by 9 bases and J by 1 base, with 12 bases left in between. In DNA, the CDR3 is TGTGCCAGCGGACTTAGGCCGAACACTGAAGCTTTCTTT. The encoded protein is CASGLRPNTEAFF.

The sample holds many counts of this clonotype. The chain recombines TRBV9 with TRBJ2-3, with 8 bases fitting TRBD2. Germline assignment: CDR1 SGDLS and CDR2 YYNGEE. The trim removed 0 bases at V and 6 bases at J, leaving 6 bases unmatched. The CDR3 has 15 residues. In DNA, the CDR3 is TGTGCCAGCAGCGTAGCCAACGGGAGGGCCGATACGCAGTATTTT. This translates into CASSVANGRADTQYF.

This clonotype came up a few times. V and J are TRBV7-9 and TRBJ2-1, with 11 bases matching TRBD2. This CDR3 comprises 14 residues. Germline CDR1 reads SEHNR; CDR2 reads FQNEAQ (reference sequence). J lost 8 bases, V lost 4 bases, and 4 bases had no gene match. CDR3 nucleotide sequence: TGTGCCAGCAGCTCCACTAGCGGGAGTTATGAGCAGTTCTTC. Translated, it gives CASSSTSGSYEQFF.

In its sample, this clonotype was seen many times. The chain links TRBV14 to TRBJ2-2, with 9 bases fitting TRBD2. Germline values: CDR1 SGHDN, CDR2 FVKESK. The CDR3 spans 16 residues. Germline trimming cut 4 bases from V and 2 bases from J; bases unmatched to any gene: 5. CDR3 coding DNA: TGTGCCAGCAGCCCCTTAGCGGGGGCCAACACCGGGGAGCTGTTTTTT. Translated, it gives CASSPLAGANTGELFF.

This clonotype was seen many times. The chain employs TRBV7-2 and TRBJ2-3, with D uncertain. The CDR3 loop spans 16 amino acids. CDR1 is SGHTA and CDR2 is FQGNSA in the germline V gene. Trimming shortened V by 1 base and J by 1 base, and 12 bases separated the two germline ends. CDR3 residues: CASSLEGMRGTDTQYF. The CDR3, as DNA: TGTGCCAGCAGCTTAGAGGGTATGAGAGGCACAGATACGCAGTATTTT.

Many counts were recorded for this clonotype. This rearrangement joins TRBV5-6 to TRBJ1-1; 7 nucleotides align to TRBD1. The length of the CDR3 is 13 residues. V lost 3 bases to trimming and J lost 3 bases; unmatched junction nucleotides: 2. Germline assignment: CDR1 SGHDT and CDR2 YYEEEE. The CDR3 is CASSSTGYTEAFF. The CDR3 bases are TGTGCCAGCAGCTCGACAGGGTACACTGAAGCTTTCTTT. The full variable domain, its missing parts supplied by reference TRBV5-6 and TRBJ1-1, is DAGVTQSPTHLIKTRGQQVTLRCSPKSGHDTVSWYQQALGQGPQFIFQYYEEEERQRGNFPDRFSGHQFPNYSSELNVNALLLGDSALYLCASSSTGYTEAFFGQGTRLTVV.

This clonotype showed up many times. This rearrangement joins TRBV27 to TRBJ1-1; maybe TRBD1 (5 bases). Per germline, CDR1 MNHEY and CDR2 SMNVEV (reference sequence). The V end was cut by 8 bases, the J end by 11 bases, with 21 bases between. The CDR3 length is 13 residues. The CDR3 region is CASGHPELGRAFF. CDR3 in DNA: TGTGCCAGCGGACACCCCGAGTTGGGAAGGGCTTTCTTT.

This clonotype was counted ten times or more. This chain links TRBV5-6 with TRBJ2-7, with unresolved D. Trimming pared 4 bases from V and 6 bases from J, leaving 11 bases between. From germline, CDR1 is SGHDT and CDR2 YYEEEE. The CDR3 extends over 12 amino acids. The CDR3 protein is CASSRIRGEQYF. DNA of the CDR3: TGTGCCAGCAGCAGAATACGAGGCGAGCAGTACTTC.

This clonotype was detected many times. CDR3 coding DNA: TGTGCCAGCAGCTACCGGACGGGAGCTACAGGAAACACCATATATTTT. It yields the protein CASSYRTGATGNTIYF. This chain joins TRBV7-2 and TRBJ1-3; D remains ambiguous. Looked up from germline, CDR1 is SGHTA and CDR2 is FQGNSA. V lost 4 bases, J lost 4 bases, and 17 bases lay in between. The CDR3 is 16 amino acids. Full variable domain (remainder filled in from reference TRBV7-2 and TRBJ1-3): GAGVSQSPSNKVTEKGKDVELRCDPISGHTALYWYRQSLGQGLEFLIYFQGNSAPDKSGLPSDRFSAERTGGSVSTLTIQRTQQEDSAVYLCASSYRTGATGNTIYFGEGSWLTVV.

This clonotype occurred many times. The chain is built from TRBV28 and TRBJ1-2; D possibly corresponds to TRBD1 (6 bases). The germline V and J ends were trimmed by 5 bases and 2 bases, with 15 bases remaining between them. Germline V lookup: CDR1 MDHEN, CDR2 SYDVKM. The CDR3 loop spans 15 amino acids. This CDR3 is CASSRLAGGNYGYTF. The DNA of the CDR3 is TGTGCCAGCAGTCGACTGGCGGGGGGCAACTATGGCTACACCTTC.

The V call is TRBV7-9, the J call TRBJ2-5; 10 positions agree with TRBD2. This CDR3 spans 17 amino acids. Germline V lookup: CDR1 SEHNR, CDR2 FQNEAQ (reference sequence). V shed 5 bases and J 7 bases; nucleotides not matched to a gene: 16. The CDR3 DNA reads as TGTGCCAGCAGCCGTAGTGGTACTAGCGGGATCTTGGGGACCCAGTACTTC. Its protein is CASSRSGTSGILGTQYF.

A few counts support this clonotype. The V gene is TRBV12-3 or TRBV12-4, the J gene TRBJ2-2; 9 bases align to TRBD2. J lost 3 bases, V lost 4 bases, and 6 bases had no gene match. The CDR3 runs 16 residues. In DNA, the CDR3 is TGTGCCAGCAGTTGGGGCGGGAGGGCTGACACCGGGGAGCTGTTTTTT. Translated: CASSWGGRADTGELFF.

This clonotype was seen many times. V and J are TRBV12-3 or TRBV12-4 and TRBJ1-2; 7 nucleotides match TRBD1. Trimming at V came to 2 bases and at J to 2 bases, leaving 5 bases not matched to a gene. The CDR3 consists of 15 residues. CDR3 region: CASSLSLDRNYGYTF. The CDR3 DNA is TGTGCCAGCAGTTTAAGTTTGGACAGGAACTATGGCTACACCTTC.

This clonotype was counted ten times or more. The chain combines TRBV4-2 with TRBJ2-1; TRBD2 aligns across 14 bases. V dropped 0 bases and J dropped 8; count of bases not matched to a gene: 3. There are 16 residues in the CDR3. Germline V gives CDR1 LGHNA, CDR2 YNFKEQ. The CDR3 loop reads CASSQDEGLAGDEQFF. The CDR3 region has the DNA TGTGCCAGCAGCCAAGATGAGGGACTAGCGGGAGATGAGCAGTTCTTC.

This clonotype was observed at least ten times. The V and J genes are TRBV29-1 and TRBJ2-1, with TRBD2 identical over 10 bases. Looked up from germline, CDR1 is SQVTM and CDR2 is ANQGSEA. The CDR3 sequence is 14 residues long. With 3 bases clipped from V and 3 bases from J, the junction kept 2 bases outside the gene matches. The CDR3 DNA is TGCAGCGTTGAGCCTAGCGGGGGCTACAATGAGCAGTTCTTC. Residues: CSVEPSGGYNEQFF.

There are many counts of this clonotype. V and J are TRBV27 and TRBJ1-6; D might be TRBD1 (5 bases). Trimming pared 5 bases from V and 6 bases from J, leaving 14 bases between. Germline V gene sequence: CDR1 MNHEY, CDR2 SMNVEV (reference sequence). The CDR3 covers 15 residues. CDR3 residues: CASSRKWDFNSPLHF. CDR3 DNA sequence: TGTGCCAGCAGTCGAAAGTGGGACTTTAATTCACCCCTCCACTTT.